These T cell receptor beta chains were read from a single sample in a study of identical twins. TCRdb re-analysed the 5' RACE reads in MiXCR, keeping a single row per CDR3 protein. The sample carries 1.5 million to 2 million distinct CDR3 sequences, roughly a third recorded once. Material for sequencing was cord blood. Receptors originate from a newborn girl in good health. Each CDR3 is given with its conserved first and last residue. A D gene is named only where the DNA matches it firmly. Clone size is given for some rows only: seen once, a few or many times, or a class if the clone is expanded.

NA | TRBJ2-3 | TRBV5-6 | few | CASSRYQRDTQYF | TGTGCCAGCAGCCGATACCAGCGAGATACGCAGTATTTT
NA | TRBJ1-6 | TRBV3-1 | NA | CASSQFRQANSPLHF | TGTGCCAGCAGCCAATTTCGGCAGGCTAATTCACCCCTCCACTTT
TRBD2 | TRBJ2-1 | TRBV6-6 | few | CASTPTSPYLGNEQFF | TGTGCCAGCACCCCGACTAGCCCCTATTTGGGTAATGAGCAGTTCTTC
NA | TRBJ1-1 | TRBV28 | few | CASSPGRGAEAFF | TGTGCCAGCAGTCCGGGGAGGGGGGCTGAAGCTTTCTTT
NA | TRBJ1-3 | TRBV12-3/TRBV12-4 | NA | CASGDYEGNTIYF | TGTGCCAGCGGTGACTACGAAGGAAACACCATATATTTT
NA | TRBJ1-1 | TRBV5-1 | NA | CASSSQGSEAFF | TGCGCCAGCAGCTCTCAGGGGTCTGAAGCTTTCTTT
TRBD2 | TRBJ2-3 | TRBV6-1 | NA | CASRLAGGINTDTQYF | TGTGCCAGCAGGCTAGCGGGGGGAATCAACACAGATACGCAGTATTTT
NA | TRBJ1-2 | TRBV28 | few | CASSLTEPGYTF | TGTGCCAGCAGTTTGACAGAGCCCGGCTACACCTTC
NA | TRBJ2-3 | TRBV2 | few | CASSGRGGTDTQYF | TGTGCCAGCAGTGGAAGGGGGGGCACAGATACGCAGTATTTT
NA | TRBJ1-2 | TRBV7-2 | few | CASSPQGLYYGYTF | TGTGCCAGCAGCCCGCAGGGGTTATACTATGGCTACACCTTC
NA | TRBJ1-1 | TRBV29-1 | few | CSADSYTEAFF | TGCAGCGCTGACAGTTACACTGAAGCTTTCTTT
NA | TRBJ1-2 | TRBV20-1 | NA | CSAGNSPYGYTF | TGCAGTGCTGGCAACAGCCCCTATGGCTACACCTTC
NA | TRBJ1-4 | TRBV2 | NA | CASKNRGNEKLFF | TGTGCCAGCAAAAATCGGGGTAATGAAAAACTGTTTTTT
TRBD2 | TRBJ2-3 | TRBV20-1 | few | CSASGLGLREGDTQYF | TGCAGTGCTAGCGGCTTGGGACTAAGGGAGGGAGATACGCAGTATTTT
NA | TRBJ1-4 | TRBV4-1 | few | CASSQVEGVNEKLFF | TGCGCCAGCAGCCAAGTAGAGGGCGTTAATGAAAAACTGTTTTTT
TRBD2 | TRBJ2-7 | TRBV20-1 | few | CSALRGLAGAQLYEQYF | TGCAGTGCTCTAAGGGGACTAGCGGGAGCCCAACTCTACGAGCAGTACTTC
TRBD1 | TRBJ2-7 | TRBV29-1 | many | CSVLDRGHEQYF | TGCAGCGTACTAGACAGGGGTCACGAGCAGTACTTC
TRBD1 | TRBJ2-7 | TRBV20-1 | NA | CSARETGRVYEQYF | TGCAGTGCTAGGGAGACAGGGCGGGTCTACGAGCAGTACTTC
NA | TRBJ1-1 | TRBV20-1 | once | CSAKRWNTEAFF | TGCAGTGCCAAACGGTGGAACACTGAAGCTTTCTTT
TRBD2 | TRBJ2-1 | TRBV12-5 | NA | CASGLVPGLGSYNEQFF | TGTGCTAGTGGTTTGGTACCGGGACTAGGCTCCTACAATGAGCAGTTCTTC
NA | TRBJ1-4 | TRBV6-5 | NA | CASSYTGSGEKLFF | TGTGCCAGCAGTTACACTGGATCCGGTGAAAAACTGTTTTTT
NA | TRBJ2-1 | TRBV28 | NA | CASSLTGPSLYEQFF | TGTGCCAGCAGTCTTACAGGGCCCTCTCTCTACGAGCAGTTCTTC
TRBD1 | TRBJ2-7 | TRBV28 | few | CASSFPPVGTGVYEQYF | TGTGCCAGCAGTTTTCCCCCTGTGGGGACAGGGGTCTACGAGCAGTACTTC
TRBD1 | TRBJ1-2 | TRBV27 | NA | CASSWALSGGRDYGYTF | TGTGCCAGCAGTTGGGCCCTTTCAGGGGGGAGGGACTATGGCTACACCTTC
NA | TRBJ1-1 | TRBV28 | NA | CASSLVGSYTEAFF | TGTGCCAGCAGTTTGGTGGGGTCTTACACTGAAGCTTTCTTT
NA | TRBJ2-1 | TRBV7-9 | few | CASSPHGGPLSYNEQFF | TGTGCCAGCAGCCCCCACGGGGGCCCTCTTAGCTACAATGAGCAGTTCTTC
NA | TRBJ2-7 | TRBV28 | NA | CASSFPVGHEQYF | TGTGCCAGCAGTTTCCCGGTAGGCCACGAGCAGTACTTC